The present entry profiles one T cell receptor (beta chain) with its context. The source of the sample is a study of early T cells in non-severe SARS-CoV-2 infection. Study context: It was bulk RNA from unsorted whole blood that was sequenced, and the chains were unpaired.

Unique molecular identifiers were attached to individual cDNA molecules. TCRdb reprocessed the 5' RACE reads with MiXCR, giving one entry per CDR3 protein. This table has approximately 56,000 distinct CDR3 sequences, around 15% appearing once. The CDR3 length is 13 residues. The germline CDR1 and CDR2 sequences are DFQATT and SNEGSKA (reference sequence). The V end was cut by 0 bases, the J end by 4 bases, with 7 bases between. This chain connects TRBV20-1 to TRBJ2-1, with D perhaps matching TRBD1 (5 bases). This clonotype originated in an adult who was a healthcare worker with PCR-confirmed SARS-CoV-2 infection or an uninfected control (not recorded which). Material: whole blood, obtained at baseline. CDR3 nucleotides: TGCAGTGCTAGAGATTCAGGGTACAATGAGCAGTTCTTC. Amino acid sequence: CSARDSGYNEQFF.